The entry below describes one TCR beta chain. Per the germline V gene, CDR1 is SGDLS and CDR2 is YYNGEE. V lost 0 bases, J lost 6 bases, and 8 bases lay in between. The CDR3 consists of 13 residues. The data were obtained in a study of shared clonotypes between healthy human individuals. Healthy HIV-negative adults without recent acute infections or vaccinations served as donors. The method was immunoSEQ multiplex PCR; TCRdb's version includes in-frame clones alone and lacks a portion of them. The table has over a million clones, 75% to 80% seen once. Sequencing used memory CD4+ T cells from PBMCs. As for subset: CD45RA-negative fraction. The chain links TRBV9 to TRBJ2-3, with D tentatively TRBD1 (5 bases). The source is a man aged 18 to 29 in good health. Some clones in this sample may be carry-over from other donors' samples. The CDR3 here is CASSVANRDTQYF. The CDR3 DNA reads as TGTGCCAGCAGCGTAGCGAACAGGGATACGCAGTATTTT.